This T cell receptor beta chain was obtained from a study of Tregs in tolerant kidney transplant recipients (dated by TCRdb to about 2019). In terms of the full investigation: Related donors were used in the transplants with nonmyeloablative bone marrow transplantation, and mixed chimerism was transient in the human trials. The study used TCRbeta sequencing to identify donor-specific regulatory T cells before combined kidney and bone marrow transplantation, then tracked those cells after transplant. Overall study outcomes, separate from this receptor: Although technical replication error seemed to be minimal, the question of biological reproducibility was not addressed directly. The study was constrained by small patient numbers, and validation of the findings is required in larger populations and under other immunosuppression protocols. In tolerant patients, donor-specific Tregs expanded more than Tregs overall, which suggests antigen-driven rather than nonspecific expansion. Expanding Tregs with activated donor B cells appeared to identify the most biologically relevant and donor-specific TCRbeta repertoire. For some patients the PCR primers changed over time, which made it impossible to compare the samples from those patients at the nucleotide level.

The junction shows trimming of 3 bases on V and 0 bases on J, and the gene matches do not reach 7 bases of it. CDR1 SNHLY and CDR2 FYNNEI were looked up in the germline V gene. The CDR3 runs 17 residues from the cysteine to the phenylalanine. The DNA covers only part of the CDR3, 42 bases in frame from base 1. A word on this clone: This clone's antigen is unknown. The read ends 3 residues shy of where the CDR3 ends; the end is completed using the germline J gene.

Genomic DNA was extracted from sorted cells with the QIAGEN DNeasy Blood and Tissue Kit for TCRbeta CDR3 sequencing. Through immunoSEQ, high-throughput TCRbeta CDR3 sequencing was done commercially, including PCR amplification with internal controls and bias correction. Processing in the source paper ran as follows. Unique productive TCRbeta sequences were defined by CDR3 nucleotide sequence when primers matched and otherwise by CDR3 amino acid sequence together with Vbeta and Jbeta genes. As a correction for sorting error, sequences shared between sorted populations at a frequency ratio of 2:1 or less were discarded, and the remaining shared sequences were assigned to the higher population. A sequence counted as donor-reactive if, in CFSE-low cells, the sequence had a frequency of at least 0.01% and was expanded at least 5-fold compared with unstimulated cells. Jensen-Shannon divergence, calculated on the top 100 TCRbeta sequences ranked by frequency, was used to quantify repertoire divergence. For samples with multiple sequencing runs, sorting error was corrected in each run separately before the runs were combined. TCRdb limited this immuneACCESS table to in-frame rearrangements with V and J called. A share of clones is missing; checked studies link under half to unresolved V genes, and the rest is unexplained. For V, J and clone size, that table is used; D and trimming come from the DNA. This sample's records show about 30,000 clones. The top ten hold approximately 15% of the sample.

The meaning of the sample's time point label: blood sample drawn before combined kidney and bone marrow transplant. Thawed PBMCs were FACS-sorted into unstimulated Tregs (CD4+CD25+CD127-), CD4+ non-Tregs (CD4+CD25-), CD4 cells and CD8 cells. The patients were a handful of recipients of combined kidney and bone marrow transplants from the ITN036ST trial, and samples were available only for these trial subjects. Healthy control blood was separated into PBMCs by Ficoll density gradient and cryopreserved, and patient PBMCs were collected both before and after transplant. This TCR derives from a human donor who received a combined kidney and bone marrow transplant. Sequences were derived from CD8+ T cells from blood, sampled before the transplant. This chain joins TRBV2 to TRBJ2-7, and 11 bases in between align with TRBD1. The CDR3 loop reads CASSEWTGGHSSYEQYF. The CDR3 DNA, read in part, is TGTGCCAGCAGTGAGTGGACAGGGGGCCATAGCTCCTACGAG.